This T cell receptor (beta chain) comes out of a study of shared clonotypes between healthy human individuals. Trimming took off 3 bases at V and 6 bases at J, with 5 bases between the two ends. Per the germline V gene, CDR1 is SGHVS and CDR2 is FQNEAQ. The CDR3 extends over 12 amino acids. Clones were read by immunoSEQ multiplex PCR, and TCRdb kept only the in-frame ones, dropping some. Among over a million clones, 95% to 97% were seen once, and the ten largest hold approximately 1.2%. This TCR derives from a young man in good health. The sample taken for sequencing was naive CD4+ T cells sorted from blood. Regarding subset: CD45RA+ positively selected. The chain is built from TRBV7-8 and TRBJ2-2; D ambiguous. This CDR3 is CASSFIPGELFF. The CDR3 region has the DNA TGTGCCAGCAGCTTTATCCCCGGGGAGCTGTTTTTT.